The entry below describes one TCR beta chain. Its specificity is not known. Libraries were prepared by immunoSEQ multiplex PCR; TCRdb keeps only in-frame clonotypes and omits some of them. The sample has roughly 1,100,000 clones, under 80% seen once; the top ten hold about 1.5%. CDR1 is MNHEY, CDR2 SMNVEV, per germline (reference sequence). The V gene lost 8 bases and the J gene lost 1 base, with 6 bases spanning the gap. The CDR3 runs 12 residues. This sample was taken from a study of shared clonotypes between healthy human individuals. General study findings and limits: Memory subsets generally showed lower estimated richness than naive subsets. The study sampled only blood, and tissue repertoires likely differ.

The clonotype was recovered from a man between 18 and 35 years old in good health. V and J are TRBV27 and TRBJ1-3, with D uncertain. Sequenced sample: memory CD4+ T cells sorted from blood. Sample subset: CD45RA-negative fraction. CDR3 sequence reads: CASRGSGNTIYF. The CDR3 nucleotides are TGTGCCAGCCGGGGTTCTGGAAACACCATATATTTT.